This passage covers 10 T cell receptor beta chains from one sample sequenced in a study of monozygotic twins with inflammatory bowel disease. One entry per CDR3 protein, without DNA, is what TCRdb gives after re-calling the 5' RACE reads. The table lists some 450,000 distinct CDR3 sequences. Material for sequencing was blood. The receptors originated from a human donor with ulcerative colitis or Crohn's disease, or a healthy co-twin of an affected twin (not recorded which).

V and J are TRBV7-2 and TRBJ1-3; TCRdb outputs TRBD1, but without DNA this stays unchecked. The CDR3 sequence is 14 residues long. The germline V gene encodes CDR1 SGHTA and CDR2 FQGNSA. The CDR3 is CASSPRTGGNTIYF.

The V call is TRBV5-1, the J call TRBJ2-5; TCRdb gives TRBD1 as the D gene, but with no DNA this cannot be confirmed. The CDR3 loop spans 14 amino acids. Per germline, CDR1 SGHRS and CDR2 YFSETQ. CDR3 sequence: CASTRTGGEETQYF. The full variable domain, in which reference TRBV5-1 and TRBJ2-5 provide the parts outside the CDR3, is KAGVTQTPRYLIKTRGQQVTLSCSPISGHRSVSWYQQTPGQGLQFLFEYFSETQRNKGNFPGRFSGRQFSNSRSEMNVSTLELGDSALYLCASTRTGGEETQYFGPGTRLLVL.

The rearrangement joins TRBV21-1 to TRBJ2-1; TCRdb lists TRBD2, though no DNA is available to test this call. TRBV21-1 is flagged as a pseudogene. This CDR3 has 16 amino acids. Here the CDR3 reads CASSKGSRGPYNEQFF.

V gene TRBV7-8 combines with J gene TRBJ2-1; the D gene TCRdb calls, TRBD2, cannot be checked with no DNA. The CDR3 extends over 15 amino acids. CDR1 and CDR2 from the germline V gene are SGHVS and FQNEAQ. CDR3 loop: CASSLTSGFVGEQFF.

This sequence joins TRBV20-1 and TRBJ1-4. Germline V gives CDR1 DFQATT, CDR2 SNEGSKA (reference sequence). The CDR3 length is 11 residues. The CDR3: CSANHGEKLFF.

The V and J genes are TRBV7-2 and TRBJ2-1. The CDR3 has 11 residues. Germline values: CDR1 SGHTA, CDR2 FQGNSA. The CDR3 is CASTLGMILFF. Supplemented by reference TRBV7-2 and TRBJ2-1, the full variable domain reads GAGVSQSPSNKVTEKGKDVELRCDPISGHTALYWYRQSLGQGLEFLIYFQGNSAPDKSGLPSDRFSAERTGGSVSTLTIQRTQQEDSAVYLCASTLGMILFFGPGTRLTVL.

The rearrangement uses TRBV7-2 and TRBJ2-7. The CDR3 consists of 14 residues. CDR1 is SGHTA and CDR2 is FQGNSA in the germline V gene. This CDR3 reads CASTSQGATYEQYF.

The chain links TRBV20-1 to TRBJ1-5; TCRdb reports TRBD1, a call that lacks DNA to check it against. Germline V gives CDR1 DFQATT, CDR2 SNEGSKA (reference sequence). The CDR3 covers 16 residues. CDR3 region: CSARRTGELSNQPQHF.

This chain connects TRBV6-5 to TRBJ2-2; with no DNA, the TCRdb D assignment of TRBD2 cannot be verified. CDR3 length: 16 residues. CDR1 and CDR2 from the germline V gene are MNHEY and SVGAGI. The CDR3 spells CASSLGPGINTGELFF.

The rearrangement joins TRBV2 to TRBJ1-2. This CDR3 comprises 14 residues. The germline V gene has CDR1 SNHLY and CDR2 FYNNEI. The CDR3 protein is CASSAGEGMSRYTF.